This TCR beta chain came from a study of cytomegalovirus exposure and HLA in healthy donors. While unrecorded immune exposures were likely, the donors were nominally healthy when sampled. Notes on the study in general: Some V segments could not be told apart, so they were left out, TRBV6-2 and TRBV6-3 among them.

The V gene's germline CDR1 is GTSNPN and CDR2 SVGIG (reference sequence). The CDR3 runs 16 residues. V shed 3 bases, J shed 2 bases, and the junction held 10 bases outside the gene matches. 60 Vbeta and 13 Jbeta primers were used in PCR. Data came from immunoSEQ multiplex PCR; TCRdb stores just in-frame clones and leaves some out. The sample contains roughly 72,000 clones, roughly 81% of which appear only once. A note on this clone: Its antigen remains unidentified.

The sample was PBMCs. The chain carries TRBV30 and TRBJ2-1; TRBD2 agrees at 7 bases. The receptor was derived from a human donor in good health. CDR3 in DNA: TGTGCCTGGAGGGCACGCGGGGGAGCCGCCTACAATGAGCAGTTCTTC. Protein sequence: CAWRARGGAAYNEQFF.